These 21 T cell receptor beta chains originate from one sample sequenced in a study of CD8 T cells in ankylosing spondylitis. TCRdb called the 5' RACE reads again in MiXCR, with one record for every CDR3 protein. Of more than 150,000 distinct CDR3 sequences in the sample, more than 10% are singletons; the top ten hold 15% to 20%. Sequenced material: blood, either unsorted or a sorted T cell fraction (not recorded which). Receptors originate from a male donor with ankylosing spondylitis or in good health (not recorded which).

This clonotype was found many times. CDR3 in amino acids: CSVEDLNSSYNEQFF. The CDR3 DNA follows: TGCAGCGTTGAAGATCTGAATAGCTCCTACAATGAGCAGTTCTTC. V gene TRBV29-1 combines with J gene TRBJ2-1, with D hard to call. Germline assignment: CDR1 SQVTM and CDR2 ANQGSEA. This CDR3 comprises 15 residues. Trimming stripped 0 bases from V and 0 bases from J, with 9 bases between.

Only a few counts were recorded for this clonotype. The chain has TRBV25-1 and TRBJ2-5; the match to TRBD1 covers 7 bases. V lost 4 bases, J lost 9 bases, and 11 bases stayed unmatched. The CDR3 is made up of 14 amino acids. Looked up from germline, CDR1 is MGHDK and CDR2 is SYGVNS. The CDR3 sequence is CASSGQGEHVPQYF. CDR3 DNA sequence: TGTGCCAGCAGTGGGCAGGGGGAGCATGTGCCCCAGTACTTC.

The table lists this clonotype with a few counts. The chain links TRBV12-5 to TRBJ1-5, with 10 bases identical to TRBD1. The germline gives CDR1 LGHNT, CDR2 FRNRAP. V lost 11 bases, J lost 0 bases, and 13 bases stayed unmatched. This CDR3 has 17 residues. CDR3 loop: CALRMDRGTDSNQPQHF. CDR3 coding DNA: TGTGCTCTCCGGATGGACAGGGGGACTGATAGCAATCAGCCCCAGCATTTT.

The chain combines TRBV9 with TRBJ2-5; D perhaps matches TRBD2 (6 bases). The CDR3 is 16 amino acids. V lost 4 bases, J lost 0 bases, and 16 bases lay in between. Germline CDR1 reads SGDLS; CDR2 reads YYNGEE. The DNA for the CDR3 is TGTGCCAGCAGCCCCCGGCTGCGCGGGGACCAAGAGACCCAGTACTTC. Protein: CASSPRLRGDQETQYF.

This chain links TRBV21-1 with TRBJ2-7; whether TRBD1, the table's D call, matches the DNA was not checked. TRBV21-1 is designated a pseudogene. CDR3 length: 17 amino acids. In nucleotides, the CDR3 is TGTGCCAGCTGCAAAGGAAAAACGACAGGCCCTCCTTACGAGCAGTACTTC. Translation gives CASCKGKTTGPPYEQYF.

This clonotype has more than one count but fewer than ten. This chain connects TRBV6-5 to TRBJ2-2; D remains ambiguous. CDR1 is MNHEY, CDR2 SVGAGI, per germline. The CDR3 has 16 amino acids. V lost 0 bases and J 6 bases, leaving 14 bases between the germline ends. For the CDR3, the DNA is TGTGCCAGCAGTTACTCGGCACACGGAAACCCCGGGGAGCTGTTTTTT. Protein product: CASSYSAHGNPGELFF.

The chain joins TRBV7-9 to TRBJ2-7, with TRBD2 as a possible D gene (6 bases). CDR1 is SEHNR and CDR2 is FQNEAQ in the germline V gene (reference sequence). The CDR3 runs to 14 residues. V lost 5 bases to trimming and J lost 6 bases, with 17 bases between them. CDR3 nucleotides: TGTGCCAGCAGCCCAGGTAGGGTGGGAGGCGAGCAGTACTTC. Its translation: CASSPGRVGGEQYF.

J is TRBJ2-7 and V is TRBV10-3; 9 nucleotides align to TRBD2. Trimming removed 8 bases from V and 2 bases from J; junction bases left unmatched: 4. The germline V gene encodes CDR1 ENHRY and CDR2 SYGVKD. The length of the CDR3 is 13 residues. The CDR3 nucleotides read TGTGCCATCGGGCTAGCGGGGACCTACGAGCAGTACTTC. Translating gives CAIGLAGTYEQYF.

The V call is TRBV12-3 or TRBV12-4, the J call TRBJ2-5; 8 nucleotides match TRBD1. Trimming took 2 bases from V and 5 from J; bases not matched to a gene: 10. The CDR3 totals 16 residues. CDR3 residues: CASSLRQGAYTETQYF. For the CDR3, the DNA is TGTGCCAGCAGTTTACGGCAGGGGGCGTATACGGAGACCCAGTACTTC.

This clonotype was observed a few times. This rearrangement joins TRBV5-1 to TRBJ1-1, with D perhaps TRBD1 (6 bases). This CDR3 comprises 15 residues. With 4 bases removed from V and 0 bases from J, the gap between germline ends came to 13 bases. Germline V gene data show CDR1 as SGHRS and CDR2 as YFSETQ. DNA for the CDR3: TGCGCCAGCAGCGCCACCCAGGGGATGAACACTGAAGCTTTCTTT. This encodes CASSATQGMNTEAFF.

This clonotype occurred many times. This chain joins TRBV2 and TRBJ2-3; 10 bases are a match to TRBD2. Germline V gene sequence: CDR1 SNHLY, CDR2 FYNNEI. Trimming took 3 bases from V and 6 from J; bases not matched to a gene: 21. The CDR3 runs 20 residues. The CDR3 reads CASSERDTSLAGTIPDTQYF. CDR3 nucleotide sequence: TGTGCCAGCAGTGAGCGGGACACATCACTAGCGGGAACCATCCCGGATACGCAGTATTTT.

The gene calls are TRBV5-6 and TRBJ2-1; no clear D. V was shortened by 0 bases and J by 0 bases, with 4 bases between the two germline ends. CDR3 length equals 14 residues. CDR1 is SGHDT and CDR2 is YYEEEE in the germline V gene. The CDR3 loop is CASSLAVSYNEQFF. CDR3 sequence (DNA): TGTGCCAGCAGCTTGGCGGTCTCCTACAATGAGCAGTTCTTC.

The rearrangement uses TRBV20-1 and TRBJ2-3, with 12 bases matching TRBD2. Germline V gene sequence: CDR1 DFQATT, CDR2 SNEGSKA (reference sequence). The CDR3 sequence is 17 residues long. V was pared by 1 base and J by 2 bases, with 7 bases of the junction left unmatched. The CDR3 DNA follows: TGCAGTGCTAGAGGCCGACTAGCGGGGGCCTTCACAGATACGCAGTATTTT. The encoded protein is CSARGRLAGAFTDTQYF.

V usage is TRBV7-8 and J usage is TRBJ2-7; D not resolved. CDR1 SGHVS and CDR2 FQNEAQ come from the germline V gene. The CDR3 has 12 residues. V lost 4 bases, J lost 4 bases, and 8 bases lay in between. This chain's CDR3 is CASSSDLYEQYF. In nucleotides, the CDR3 is TGTGCCAGCAGCTCGGATCTGTACGAGCAGTACTTC.

The chain employs TRBV19 and TRBJ2-7, with 14 positions matching TRBD2. Germline V gene lookup returns CDR1 LNHDA and CDR2 SQIVND (reference sequence). This CDR3 is 17 amino acids long. Trimming removed 7 bases from V and 2 bases from J; junction bases left unmatched: 10. The CDR3 here is CASTAGKGLAGAYEQYF. CDR3 coding DNA: TGTGCCAGTACCGCCGGCAAGGGACTAGCGGGGGCCTACGAGCAGTACTTC.

The genes are TRBV20-1 and TRBJ2-1; 7 bases line up with TRBD2. The CDR3 is made up of 15 amino acids. Germline-derived CDR1 and CDR2 are DFQATT and SNEGSKA (reference sequence). The ends lost 1 base at V and 7 bases at J; junction bases unmatched: 10. CDR3 nucleotide sequence: TGCAGTGCTAGAGGTTCGGGAGGACGCTTTAATGAGCAGTTCTTC. It translates to CSARGSGGRFNEQFF.

This clonotype was seen only a few times. J is TRBJ2-1 and V is TRBV7-8; TRBD1 agrees at 7 bases. CDR1 is SGHVS and CDR2 is FQNEAQ in the germline V gene. V was pared by 4 bases and J by 2 bases, with 5 bases of the junction left unmatched. This CDR3 is built from 15 residues. CDR3 DNA sequence: TGTGCCAGCAGCTCAGACAGGGCCCCCTACAATGAGCAGTTCTTC. It is translated as CASSSDRAPYNEQFF.

This clonotype showed up just a few times. This chain joins TRBV12-3 or TRBV12-4 and TRBJ1-1; D remains ambiguous. V dropped 6 bases and J dropped 8 bases, with 19 bases sitting between them. The CDR3 covers 14 residues. As DNA, the CDR3 is TGTGCCAGCAGCCTCGGGCCCGGAGGGATCGAAGCTTTCTTT. It is translated as CASSLGPGGIEAFF.

V and J are TRBV30 and TRBJ2-6; D remains ambiguous. Germline CDR1 reads GTSNPN; CDR2 reads SVGIG (reference sequence). Trimming pared 0 bases from V and 1 base from J, leaving 13 bases between. The CDR3 length is 17 residues. CDR3 nucleotides: TGTGCCTGGAGTGTACGGTGGGCCAATTCTGGGGCCAACGTCCTGACTTTC. It yields the protein CAWSVRWANSGANVLTF.

This clonotype was seen at least ten times. The rearrangement joins TRBV5-1 to TRBJ2-3, with D possibly being TRBD1 or TRBD2 (5 bases each). Germline V gene sequence: CDR1 SGHRS, CDR2 YFSETQ. The CDR3 extends over 16 amino acids. The ends were cut back, 0 bases at V and 2 bases at J, with 13 bases in the middle. The DNA of the CDR3 is TGCGCCAGCAGCTTGGTAGGGGAGATACCCACAGATACGCAGTATTTT. Translation gives CASSLVGEIPTDTQYF. The entire variable domain, with the rest obtained from reference TRBV5-1 and TRBJ2-3, is as follows: KAGVTQTPRYLIKTRGQQVTLSCSPISGHRSVSWYQQTPGQGLQFLFEYFSETQRNKGNFPGRFSGRQFSNSRSEMNVSTLELGDSALYLCASSLVGEIPTDTQYFGPGTRLTVL.

This chain connects TRBV19 to TRBJ1-5; D is uncertain. The CDR3 extends over 13 amino acids. Germline CDR1 is LNHDA and CDR2 is SQIVND (reference sequence). Trimming cost V 3 bases and J 4 bases, with 7 bases left between them. CDR3 nucleotides: TGTGCCAGTAGTATTAGATGGAATCAGCCCCAGCATTTT. Translated, it gives CASSIRWNQPQHF. The variable domain in full, completed from reference TRBV19 and TRBJ1-5, reads DGGITQSPKYLFRKEGQNVTLSCEQNLNHDAMYWYRQDPGQGLRLIYYSQIVNDFQKGDIAEGYSVSREKKESFPLTVTSAQKNPTAFYLCASSIRWNQPQHFGDGTRLSIL.